These 9 T cell receptor beta chains originate from one sample sequenced in a study of technical replicates of blood from a few donors (dated by TCRdb to 2016 to 2017). The library was generated by the immunoSEQ multiplex PCR assay. TCRdb carries this immuneACCESS record with in-frame sequences only. Its versions omit some clonotypes, under half of them owing to an unresolved V gene in the studies checked, with the rest unexplained. For this sample the table gives approximately 85,000 clones, of which approximately 90% were detected only once. The ten largest clones represent roughly 0.28% of the sample. Material: T cells isolated from PBMCs. The receptors come from a human donor in good health.

This clone has a handful of counts. The gene calls are TRBV6-5 and TRBJ2-7, with TRBD1 identical over 10 bases. Germline V gives CDR1 MNHEY, CDR2 SVGAGI. The CDR3 runs to 13 residues. V dropped 6 bases and J dropped 4; count of bases not matched to a gene: 3. The CDR3 DNA follows: TGTGCCAGCAGGAAGGGACAGGGGTACGAGCAGTACTTC. Protein: CASRKGQGYEQYF.

This clone was recorded once. The V call is TRBV21-1, the J call TRBJ2-1; the DNA was not compared with TRBD2, the D call given in the table. TRBV21-1 is termed a pseudogene. CDR3 length equals 20 residues. CDR3 nucleotides: TGTGCCAGCAGCAGGTGGGCCGGGGGACAAGAGCGGGAGTCCCACAATGAGCAGTTCTTC. Its protein is CASSRWAGGQERESHNEQFF.

The chain couples TRBV5-8 to TRBJ2-3; 7 nucleotides agree with TRBD2. With 4 bases clipped from V and 10 bases from J, the junction kept 6 bases outside the gene matches. Germline CDR1 reads SGHTS; CDR2 reads YDEGEE. The CDR3 length is 12 residues. The CDR3 sequence is CASSLSGWAQYF. The CDR3 DNA reads as TGTGCCAGCAGCCTTAGCGGGTGGGCGCAGTATTTT.

The chain uses TRBV21-1 and TRBJ2-7; no DNA check was done on the table's D call, TRBD2. TRBV21-1 is an annotated pseudogene. CDR3 length equals 15 residues. The chain's CDR3 is CASSKGGTSSYEQYF. CDR3 DNA sequence: TGTGCCAGCAGCAAAGGCGGGACTAGCTCCTACGAGCAGTACTTC.

The J gene is TRBJ1-2, the V gene TRBV5-1; TRBD1 agrees at 8 bases. The V segment lost 4 bases and the J segment 0 bases; nucleotides outside the gene matches: 5. This CDR3 contains 15 residues. Germline assignment: CDR1 SGHRS and CDR2 YFSETQ. CDR3 sequence reads: CASSLLDRANYGYTF. The CDR3 region has the DNA TGCGCCAGCAGCCTATTGGACAGGGCTAACTATGGCTACACCTTC.

The rearrangement links TRBV7-3 to TRBJ1-1, with D uncertain. Between the trimmed V and J ends, which lost 1 base and 1 base, there was a span of 10 bases. Germline-derived CDR1 and CDR2 are SGHTA and FQGTGA. CDR3 size: 15 residues. CDR3 in DNA: TGTGCCAGCAGCTTAATATTCCCGGGGAACACTGAAGCTTTCTTT. This codes for CASSLIFPGNTEAFF.

The chain carries TRBV6-5 and TRBJ1-2; TRBD1 might be the D (5 bases). The ends were cut back, 9 bases at V and 4 bases at J, with 15 bases in the middle. The CDR3 runs to 13 residues. Germline V gene sequence: CDR1 MNHEY, CDR2 SVGAGI. In DNA form, the CDR3 reads TGTGCCAGTCGCCCAGGGCTCGGCTATGGCTACACCTTC. Its translation: CASRPGLGYGYTF.

The rearrangement links TRBV15 to TRBJ1-2; TRBD1 aligns across 8 bases. Germline CDR1 LNHNV, CDR2 YYDKDF (reference sequence). V shed 3 bases, J shed 0 bases, and the junction held 0 bases outside the gene matches. The CDR3 totals 14 residues. The CDR3 sequence is CATSRDRANYGYTF. The DNA of the CDR3 is TGTGCCACCAGCAGGGACAGGGCTAACTATGGCTACACCTTC.

V is TRBV27 and J is TRBJ2-7; 11 nucleotides match TRBD2. This CDR3 is built from 15 residues. CDR1 and CDR2 (germline): MNHEY, SMNVEV (reference sequence). Trimming took 2 bases from V and 4 from J; bases not matched to a gene: 4. This chain's CDR3 is CASSLVTSGSYEQYF. CDR3 DNA sequence: TGTGCCAGCAGTTTAGTAACTAGCGGGAGTTACGAGCAGTACTTC.